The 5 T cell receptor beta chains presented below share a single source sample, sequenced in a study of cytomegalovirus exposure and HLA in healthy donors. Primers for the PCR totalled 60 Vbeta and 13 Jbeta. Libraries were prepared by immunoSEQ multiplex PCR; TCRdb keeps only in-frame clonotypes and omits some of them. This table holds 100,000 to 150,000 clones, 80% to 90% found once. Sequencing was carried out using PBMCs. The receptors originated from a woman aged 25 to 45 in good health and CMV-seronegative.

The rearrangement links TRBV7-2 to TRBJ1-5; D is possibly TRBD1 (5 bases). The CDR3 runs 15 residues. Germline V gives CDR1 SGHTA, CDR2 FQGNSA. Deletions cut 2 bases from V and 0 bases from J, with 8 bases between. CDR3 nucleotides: TGTGCCAGCAGCTTACGGGGGAATAGCAATCAGCCCCAGCATTTT. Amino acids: CASSLRGNSNQPQHF.

The CDR3 sequence is CASSLGLAGGPGTDTQYF. CDR3 DNA: TGTGCCAGCAGCCTTGGACTAGCGGGGGGGCCGGGCACAGATACGCAGTATTTT. The chain couples TRBV7-9 to TRBJ2-3; the match to TRBD2 covers 15 bases. This CDR3 has 18 amino acids. V was clipped by 5 bases and J by 1 base; unmatched bases: 7. Germline V CDR1 and CDR2: SEHNR, FQNEAQ (reference sequence).

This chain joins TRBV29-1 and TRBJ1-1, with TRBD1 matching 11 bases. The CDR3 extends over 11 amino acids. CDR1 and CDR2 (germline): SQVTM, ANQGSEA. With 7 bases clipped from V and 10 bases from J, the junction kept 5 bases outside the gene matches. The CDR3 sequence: CSARTGGTAFF. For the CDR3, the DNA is TGCAGCGCTCGGACAGGGGGCACAGCTTTCTTT. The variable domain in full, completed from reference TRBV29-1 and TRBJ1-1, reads SAVISQKPSRDICQRGTSLTIQCQVDSQVTMMFWYRQQPGQSLTLIATANQGSEATYESGFVIDKFPISRPNLTFSTLTVSNMSPEDSSIYLCSARTGGTAFFGQGTRLTVV.

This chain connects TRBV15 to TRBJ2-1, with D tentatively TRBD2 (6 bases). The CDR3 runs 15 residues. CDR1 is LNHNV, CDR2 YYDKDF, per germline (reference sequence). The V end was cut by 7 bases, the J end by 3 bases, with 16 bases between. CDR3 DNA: TGTGCCACCAAAGTGACGGGAGCTGACTACAATGAGCAGTTCTTC. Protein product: CATKVTGADYNEQFF.

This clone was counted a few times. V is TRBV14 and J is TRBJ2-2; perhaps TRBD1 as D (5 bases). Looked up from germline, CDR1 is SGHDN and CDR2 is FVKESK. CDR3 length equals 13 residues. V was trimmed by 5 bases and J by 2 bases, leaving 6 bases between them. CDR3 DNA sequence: TGTGCCAGCAGCAGGGGCAACACCGGGGAGCTGTTTTTT. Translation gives CASSRGNTGELFF.